This T cell receptor beta chain was identified during a study of blood T cell repertoires in COVID-19. CDR3 length: 14 amino acids. The germline gives CDR1 LGHNA, CDR2 YSLEER. The V gene lost 0 bases and the J gene lost 2 bases, with 7 bases spanning the gap. Assay: immunoSEQ multiplex PCR; the TCRdb copy retains only in-frame clones and omits some. Of some 52,000 clones listed, around 86% are singletons. Sequenced material: peripheral blood. The rearrangement joins TRBV4-3 to TRBJ1-1; D is uncertain. The origin of this receptor is a man aged 70 or older with acute or convalescent COVID-19. The CDR3 DNA follows: TGCGCCAGCAGCCAAGATCCGGGAAACACTGAAGCTTTCTTT. It is translated as CASSQDPGNTEAFF.